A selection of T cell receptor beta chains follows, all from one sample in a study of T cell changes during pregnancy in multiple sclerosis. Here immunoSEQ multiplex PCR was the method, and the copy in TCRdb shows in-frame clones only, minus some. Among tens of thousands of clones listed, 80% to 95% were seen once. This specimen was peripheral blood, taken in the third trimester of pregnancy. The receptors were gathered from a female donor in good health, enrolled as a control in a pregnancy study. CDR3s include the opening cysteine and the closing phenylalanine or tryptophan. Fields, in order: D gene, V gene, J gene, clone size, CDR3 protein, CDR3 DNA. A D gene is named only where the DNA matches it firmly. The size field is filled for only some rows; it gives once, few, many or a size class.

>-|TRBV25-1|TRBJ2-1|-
CASAPGLPIEQFF
TGTGCCAGCGCCCCGGGACTCCCGATTGAGCAGTTCTTC
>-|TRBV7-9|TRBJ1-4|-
CASSLGLFNEKLFF
TGTGCCAGCAGCTTAGGTCTCTTTAATGAAAAACTGTTTTTT
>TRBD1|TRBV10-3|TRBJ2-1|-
CAISGVGDRGGNEQFF
TGTGCCATCAGCGGAGTGGGGGACAGGGGGGGCAATGAGCAGTTCTTC
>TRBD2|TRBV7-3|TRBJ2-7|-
CASSASGGGTYEQYF
TGTGCCAGCAGCGCAAGCGGCGGGGGAACCTACGAGCAGTACTTC
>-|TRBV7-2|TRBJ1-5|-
CASSLVSGSNQPQHF
TGTGCCAGCAGCTTAGTCTCGGGGTCCAATCAGCCCCAGCATTTT
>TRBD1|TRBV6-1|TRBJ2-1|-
CASSRQGERNEQFF
TGTGCCAGCAGTCGACAGGGGGAGAGGAATGAGCAGTTCTTC
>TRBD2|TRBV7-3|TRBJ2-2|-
CASSSPTSGGAEELFF
TGTGCCAGCAGCTCACCGACTAGCGGAGGGGCTGAGGAGCTGTTTTTT
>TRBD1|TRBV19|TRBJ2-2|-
CASRTGGATGELFF
TGTGCCAGTAGGACAGGGGGCGCGACCGGGGAGCTGTTTTTT
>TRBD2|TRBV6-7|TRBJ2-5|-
CASSPLAGSQETQYF
TGTGCCAGCAGTCCCCTAGCGGGAAGCCAAGAGACCCAGTACTTC
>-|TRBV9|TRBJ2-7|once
CASSVDSESSYEQYF
TGTGCCAGCAGCGTAGATAGCGAGAGCTCCTACGAGCAGTACTTC
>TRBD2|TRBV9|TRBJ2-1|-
CASSVLAGGDEQFF
TGTGCCAGCAGCGTATTAGCGGGAGGGGATGAGCAGTTCTTC
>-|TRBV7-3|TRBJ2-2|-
CASSHRGGELFF
TGTGCCAGCAGCCATCGGGGCGGGGAGCTGTTTTTT
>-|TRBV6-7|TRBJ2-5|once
CASSYRTTGGETQYF
TGTGCCAGCAGTTACAGAACCACAGGAGGGGAGACCCAGTACTTC
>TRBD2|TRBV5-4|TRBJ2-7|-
CASSPLAGVLYEQYF
TGTGCCAGCAGCCCACTAGCGGGCGTACTCTACGAGCAGTACTTC
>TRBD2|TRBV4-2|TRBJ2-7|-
CASSHTGGAGEQYF
TGTGCCAGCAGTCACACCGGGGGGGCCGGCGAGCAGTACTTC
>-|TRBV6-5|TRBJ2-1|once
CASSYRDTPHNEQFF
TGTGCCAGCAGCTACCGGGACACCCCACACAATGAGCAGTTCTTC
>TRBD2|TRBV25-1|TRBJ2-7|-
CASSASLAGAYEQYF
TGTGCCAGCAGCGCATCCCTAGCGGGTGCCTACGAGCAGTACTTC
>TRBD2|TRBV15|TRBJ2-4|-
CATSRGGSSGRNLYIQYF
TGTGCCACCAGCAGAGGGGGGTCTAGCGGGAGAAACTTGTACATTCAGTACTTC
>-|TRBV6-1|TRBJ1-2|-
CASSISTGAQVF
TGTGCCAGCAGTATCTCGACAGGCGCTCAGGTCTTC
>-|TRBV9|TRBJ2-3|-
CASAAGSTDTQYF
TGTGCCAGTGCCGCGGGTTCGACAGATACGCAGTATTTT
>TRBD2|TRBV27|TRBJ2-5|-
CASSIGGGTQYF
TGTGCCAGCAGTATTGGGGGGGGGACCCAGTACTTC
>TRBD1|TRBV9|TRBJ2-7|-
CASKTGAGVIQDEQYF
TGTGCCAGCAAAACAGGGGCCGGGGTGATCCAGGACGAGCAGTACTTC
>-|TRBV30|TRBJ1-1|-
CAWSGGSTEAFF
TGTGCCTGGAGTGGAGGGTCCACTGAAGCTTTCTTT
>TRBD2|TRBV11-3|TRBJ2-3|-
CASSLGGSGRATDTQYF
TGTGCCAGCAGCTTAGGGGGTAGCGGGAGGGCCACAGATACGCAGTATTTT
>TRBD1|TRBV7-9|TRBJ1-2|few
CASSKAGQGLSTRIYGYTF
TGTGCCAGCAGCAAAGCGGGACAGGGGCTTTCCACCCGTATCTATGGCTACACCTTC
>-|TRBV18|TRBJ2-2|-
CASSPPRGSDTGELFF
TGTGCCAGCTCACCGCCAAGGGGTTCGGACACCGGGGAGCTGTTTTTT
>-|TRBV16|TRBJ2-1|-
CASSQRPIEQYNEQFF
TGTGCCAGCAGCCAACGTCCCATCGAACAATACAATGAGCAGTTCTTC
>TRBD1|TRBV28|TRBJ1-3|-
CASRGQGAGNTIYF
TGTGCCAGCAGGGGACAGGGGGCTGGAAACACCATATATTTT
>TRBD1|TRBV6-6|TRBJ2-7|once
CASSYQGERYEQYF
TGTGCCAGCAGTTATCAGGGGGAAAGATACGAGCAGTACTTC
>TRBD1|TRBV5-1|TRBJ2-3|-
CATQGVSGTGDTDTQYF
TGCGCCACCCAAGGAGTTTCCGGGACAGGGGACACAGATACGCAGTATTTT
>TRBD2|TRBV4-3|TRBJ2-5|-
CASSQDHSGTSIKTQYF
TGCGCCAGCAGCCAAGATCACAGCGGGACTAGCATAAAGACCCAGTACTTC
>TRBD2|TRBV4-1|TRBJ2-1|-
CASSLGGISGAYNEQFF
TGCGCCAGCAGCCTCGGAGGGATTAGCGGGGCATACAATGAGCAGTTCTTC
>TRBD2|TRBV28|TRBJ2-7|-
CASRLAGYYEQYF
TGTGCCAGCAGACTAGCGGGGTACTACGAGCAGTACTTC
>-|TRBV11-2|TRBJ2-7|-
CASSLYYEQYF
TGTGCCAGCAGCCTGTACTACGAGCAGTACTTC
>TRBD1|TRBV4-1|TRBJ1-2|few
CASSQPTGVGVAYGYTF
TGCGCCAGCAGCCAACCGACAGGGGTCGGGGTAGCCTATGGCTACACCTTC
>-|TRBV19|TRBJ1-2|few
CASQAGGYTF
TGTGCCAGTCAAGCAGGAGGCTACACCTTC
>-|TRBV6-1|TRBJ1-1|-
CASRAGQKNTEAFF
TGTGCCAGCAGGGCAGGGCAGAAGAACACTGAAGCTTTCTTT
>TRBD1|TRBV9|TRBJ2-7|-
CASSVGDRNSYEQYF
TGTGCCAGCAGCGTTGGGGACAGGAACTCCTACGAGCAGTACTTC
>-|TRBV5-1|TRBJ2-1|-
CASSLEAGANNEQFF
TGCGCCAGCAGCTTGGAGGCAGGGGCGAACAATGAGCAGTTCTTC
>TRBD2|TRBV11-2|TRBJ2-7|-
CASSPLMRGGAYEQYF
TGTGCCAGCAGCCCACTTATGCGGGGGGGGGCCTACGAGCAGTACTTC
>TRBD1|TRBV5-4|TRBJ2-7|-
CASSNPDRALNEQYF
TGTGCCAGCAGCAATCCCGACAGGGCTTTAAACGAGCAGTACTTC